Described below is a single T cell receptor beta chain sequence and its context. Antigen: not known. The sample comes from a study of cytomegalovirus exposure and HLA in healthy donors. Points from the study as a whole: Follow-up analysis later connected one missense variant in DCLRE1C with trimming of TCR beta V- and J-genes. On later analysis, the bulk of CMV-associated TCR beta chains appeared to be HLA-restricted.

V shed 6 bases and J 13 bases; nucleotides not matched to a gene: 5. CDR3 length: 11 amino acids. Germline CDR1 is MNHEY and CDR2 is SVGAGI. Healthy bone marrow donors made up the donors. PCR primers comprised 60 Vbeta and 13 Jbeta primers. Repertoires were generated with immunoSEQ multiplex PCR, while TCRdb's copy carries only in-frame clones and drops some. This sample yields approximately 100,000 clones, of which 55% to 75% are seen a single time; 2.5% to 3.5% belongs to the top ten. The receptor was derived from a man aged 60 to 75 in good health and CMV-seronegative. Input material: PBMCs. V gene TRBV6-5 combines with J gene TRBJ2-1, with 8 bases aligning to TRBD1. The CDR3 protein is CASSQGAFQFF. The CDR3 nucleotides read TGTGCCAGCAGCCAGGGGGCTTTCCAGTTCTTC.